This T cell receptor beta chain comes out of a study of type 1 and type 2 diabetes patients listed by TCRdb under 2016. Background on the whole study: The cohort comprised some 10 type 1 diabetes patients, a few type 2 diabetes patients and six or seven nondiabetic controls recruited in China. Paired-end sequencing of TCRbeta libraries was performed on Illumina HiSeq 2000 or MiSeq instruments. When approximately 18-cycle amplification was compared with approximately 27-cycle amplification, V gene usage looked similar, suggesting that primer efficiencies were similar and PCR bias was random. A total of over 15,000,000 paired-end reads was generated across the whole study. TCRbeta repertoires were profiled by high-throughput sequencing in the study to compare type 1 diabetes, type 2 diabetes and nondiabetic individuals. Throughout the study, CD4 or CD8 MicroBeads on MACS columns were used to positively select CD4+ and CD8+ T cells from PBMCs. For the type 1 diabetes patients, the type 2 diabetes patients acted as a disease comparison group.

Overall results and qualifications from the work: High diversity was shown by type 2 diabetes repertoires, and the diversity was significantly greater than that of type 1 diabetes repertoires in both CD4+ and CD8+ T cells. Type 2 diabetes and control samples had highly correlated V and J gene usage patterns, with an average between-sample correlation of approximately 0.97. Age and gender were not matched between study groups, possibly biasing interpretation. Because only a limited number of T2D and control samples were sequenced, some T1D-only HECs might also be present in more T2D or control samples. Only a few highly-expanded CD4+ clones (median one) were found in type 2 diabetes patients, and these clones made up a median around 4.1% of reads.

Every diabetic patient fulfilled standard classification criteria for type 1 or type 2 diabetes, and glucose and C-peptide were measured using WHO-recommended methods. Donors were excluded if they had other autoimmune diseases or infections within the previous four weeks. A roughly 10-milliliter sample of peripheral blood was drawn from every participant. PBMCs were isolated with LymphoPrep density separation. The reads were generated on an Illumina MiSeq. Genomic DNA from sorted T cell subsets was used as template for TCRbeta CDR3 amplification. The TCRbeta CDR3 region was amplified by multiplex PCR with 30 forward and 13 reverse primers. PCR products were purified with AMPure XP beads, then indices and adaptors were added in a second roughly 25-cycle PCR. Before sequencing, the QIAquick Gel Extraction Kit was used to gel-purify the libraries. The original methods were these. Paired-end reads were merged using FLASH and were aligned with IgBLAST to IMGT V, D and J germline references. Reads with below 70% alignment identity to germline references were discarded, leaving roughly 11 million reads study-wide. IMGT definitions were followed to assign CDR3 boundaries, reading frame and productivity. A highly-expanded clone was defined as any clone making up 1% or more of reads, and normalized Shannon entropy served as the measure of diversity. Unpaired two-tailed t-tests were used to test group differences in Shannon entropy. The public reads were reanalyzed by TCRdb: fastp trimming at Q25, MiXCR alignment, in-frame beta chains only. Identical CDR3 protein sequences are pooled into one entry, listed with their most common genes and DNA. The V and J calls shown here were made by TCRdb, not taken from the authors' results. The sample table lists 250,000 or so distinct CDR3 sequences, 40% to 50% of them with a count of one. The top ten clones comprise roughly 13% of the sample.

As for this clonotype: Its antigen is still unknown. No base qualities exist here, and no much larger clone lies one base off it.

The source of this sequence is a man younger than 35 with type 2 diabetes. Sequencing was carried out using peripheral blood mononuclear cells (PBMCs).

The CDR3 loop reads CSVSEGYEQYF. Read as DNA, the sequence is TGCAGCGTTTCTGAGGGCTACGAGCAGTACTTC. Recombination linked TRBV29-1 to TRBJ2-7; TRBD2 could be the D gene, as 5 bases match. V is reduced by 5 bases and J by 3 bases, leaving a spacing of 8 bases between them. Taken from cysteine to phenylalanine, the CDR3 has 11 residues. Only CDR3 DNA is held: 33 bases, read in frame from base 1. CDR1 and CDR2 are drawn from the germline V gene: SQVTM, ANQGSEA.